This T cell receptor beta chain was profiled in a study of blood T cell repertoires in COVID-19. The overall study: The United States, Italy and Spain were the sources of the acute and convalescent COVID-19 samples.

The V and J ends lost 3 bases and 4 bases respectively, with 10 bases between them. Germline CDR1 is ENHRY and CDR2 is SYGVKD. The CDR3 runs to 15 residues. Using immunoSEQ multiplex PCR, the repertoire was profiled, and TCRdb retains in-frame clones only, with some absent. The table records 170,000 or so clones, 84% of them present only once. The J gene is TRBJ2-6, the V gene TRBV10-3, with no clear D. The sequencing sample was made of peripheral blood. The TCR comes from a man in his late teens or twenties with active or convalescent COVID-19. CDR3: CAISDNVSGANVLTF. CDR3 nucleotides: TGTGCCATCAGTGATAATGTCTCCGGGGCCAACGTCCTGACTTTC.